The source of this T cell receptor beta chain is a study of cytomegalovirus exposure and HLA in healthy donors. Study conclusions and caveats: Most of the TCR beta V segments (in an earlier analysis) were productive either about 87% or about 30% of the time. Accurate prediction of HLA-A and HLA-B alleles (for most subjects) was reportedly achieved from TCR beta sequences. Reports described diagnosis of cytomegalovirus status by the classifier as highly specific and sensitive.

V dropped 4 bases and J dropped 8; count of bases not matched to a gene: 18. CDR1 and CDR2 from the germline V gene are SGHRS and YFSETQ. The CDR3 sequence is 17 residues long. The primer mix had 60 Vbeta and 13 Jbeta primers. Repertoires were generated with immunoSEQ multiplex PCR, while TCRdb's copy carries only in-frame clones and drops some. This table holds about 270,000 clones, 65% to 85% found once. Comments on this clone: Its target is unknown.

This clonotype was obtained from a female donor in good health and CMV-seronegative. J is TRBJ2-1 and V is TRBV5-1; 7 nucleotides align to TRBD2. Sequences were obtained from PBMCs. This CDR3 reads CASSPRIDGRAGDEQFF. The CDR3 nucleotides are TGCGCCAGCAGCCCCAGGATTGACGGACGGGCGGGGGATGAGCAGTTCTTC.